Listed below are T cell receptor beta chains from one sample, sequenced in a study of blood T cell repertoires in COVID-19. TCRdb's table, derived via immunoSEQ multiplex PCR, lists solely in-frame clones and lacks some. The sample has about 89,000 clones, less than 80% seen once; the top ten hold about an eighth. The sequenced sample was peripheral blood. These receptors were collected from a woman of 80 years or more with acute or convalescent COVID-19. Both conserved end residues are part of each CDR3. Each record gives: D gene, J gene, clone size, V gene, CDR3 DNA, CDR3 protein. The D gene is left open where the match is weak. The size field is filled for only some rows; it gives once, few, many or a size class.

-	TRBJ1-1	once	TRBV9	TGTGCCAGCAGCCCGGGTGTGAACACTGAAGCTTTCTTT	CASSPGVNTEAFF
TRBD1	TRBJ2-7	-	TRBV7-6	TGTGCCAGCAGCCCGATAGGGACAGCGAGACAGGTTTACGAGCAGTACTTC	CASSPIGTARQVYEQYF
-	TRBJ2-1	-	TRBV2	TGTGCCAGCAGTGACATCGGTCAGAGGGCATACAATGAGCAGTTCTTC	CASSDIGQRAYNEQFF
TRBD1	TRBJ1-1	-	TRBV19	TGTGCCAGTAGTATAGGTCATAGGGGGCATGCTTTCTTT	CASSIGHRGHAFF
TRBD1	TRBJ1-1	once	TRBV7-9	TGTGCCAGCAGCTTAGGCGACCGGGACAGTGCTTTCTTT	CASSLGDRDSAFF
-	TRBJ1-2	many	TRBV5-8	TGTGCCAGCAGCTTGATGCGGGCCTATGGCTACACCTTC	CASSLMRAYGYTF
TRBD1	TRBJ1-3	-	TRBV4-1	TGCGCCAGCAGCCAACAGGGGGCCTGGGGAAACACCATATATTTT	CASSQQGAWGNTIYF
-	TRBJ1-5	-	TRBV29-1	TGCAGCGCCGCACAGGGCACGCGAAATCAGCCCCAGCATTTT	CSAAQGTRNQPQHF
TRBD1	TRBJ2-1	once	TRBV13	TGTGCCAGCAGCACCTGGACAGGGGGCACGAATACCTACAATGAGCAGTTCTTC	CASSTWTGGTNTYNEQFF
-	TRBJ2-7	-	TRBV28	TGTGCCAGCAGCCCAGTTTTCCTCCTCGAGCAGTACTTC	CASSPVFLLEQYF
TRBD1	TRBJ1-1	-	TRBV18	TGTGCCAGCCAGGGACAGGTGAACACTGAAGCTTTCTTT	CASQGQVNTEAFF
TRBD2	TRBJ2-3	-	TRBV3-1/TRBV3-2	TGTGCCAGCAGACCCTGGCGGGGGGGTGAAGATACGCAGTATTTT	CASRPWRGGEDTQYF
-	TRBJ2-5	-	TRBV14	TGTGCCAGCAGCCGGCAGGGTACGGAGACCCAGTACTTC	CASSRQGTETQYF
-	TRBJ1-2	-	TRBV6-1	TGTGCCAGCAGTGAAAAAATCTCCAGGGACTATGGCTACACCTTC	CASSEKISRDYGYTF
TRBD1	TRBJ2-5	-	TRBV7-3	TGTGCCAGCAGCTTGGGACAGCAAGAGACCCAGTACTTC	CASSLGQQETQYF